This T cell receptor beta chain was documented in a study of blood T cell repertoires in COVID-19. Study context: Sites in the United States, Italy and Spain provided acute and convalescent COVID-19 samples.

The CDR3 has 12 amino acids. V dropped 3 bases and J dropped 3 bases, with 5 bases sitting between them. Germline loops: CDR1 SNHLY, CDR2 FYNNEI. Profiling relied on immunoSEQ multiplex PCR, and the TCRdb table lists in-frame clones only, not all of them. Here the sample spans 150,000 to 200,000 clones, roughly 90% being singletons. The chain recombines TRBV2 with TRBJ1-1; D gene unclear. Sequenced input: peripheral blood. The origin of this receptor is a man aged 40-50 years with acute or convalescent COVID-19. CDR3 nucleotides: TGTGCCAGCAGTGATCAGGACACTGAAGCTTTCTTT. Translated: CASSDQDTEAFF.